This T cell receptor (beta chain) emerged from a study of blood T cell repertoires in COVID-19 (dated by TCRdb to 2019 to 2021). Regarding the research as a whole: Samples from collaborators originated in the United States, Italy and Spain and spanned both the acute and convalescent phases of COVID-19. The samples were drawn from the first 160 participants of the ongoing ImmuneRACE study and from more than 1,000 subjects provided by 6 global collaborators. The repertoires were released in a freely available public database meant as a resource for research on the immune response to SARS-CoV-2. The material from the prospective study consisted of cDNA or gDNA derived from T cells, B-cell-depleted T cells, or PBMCs. Nearly every sample came with metadata listing a de-identified subject ID, COVID-19 status, age in years and sex. Deeply sampled blood TCRbeta repertoires from subjects exposed to, actively infected with, or recovered from COVID-19 were included in the dataset. Where HLA class I and class II types were available, the types were taken from metadata supplied by the sample provider, not from assay-based typing. The paper's findings and limits, for the study overall: Clinical and demographic metadata were provided uncurated, with the amount varying by source and participant.

As to this clone: No cognate antigen has been identified for it. Per-base qualities were not stored, and no clone one base away is much larger.

The collaborating institutions used their own protocols to collect whole blood in K2EDTA tubes. For TCRbeta analysis, collaborators shipped samples in one of three forms: frozen whole blood, isolated PBMCs, or DNA extracted from either of those sample types. From V the trimming removes 5 bases and from J it removes 0 bases, while the gene matches leave 4 bases of the junction unaccounted for. The CDR3, from cysteine to phenylalanine, totals 15 residues. Kept here is only the CDR3 DNA, which spans 45 bases and is read in frame from base 1. Reading the germline V gene gives CDR1 SNHLY and CDR2 FYNNEI. TCRbeta CDR3 regions were amplified from genomic DNA using the immunoSEQ Assay, a bias-controlled multiplex PCR. Per the original workflow: The number of nucleated cells in each sample was estimated by amplification of reference gene primers within the assay. To quantify the absolute abundance of each unique TCRbeta CDR3 rearrangement, sequence reads were collapsed and filtered. Productive Simpson clonality was computed per sample as the square root of Simpson's diversity index over productive rearrangements. Here the immuneACCESS table is served through TCRdb, limited to in-frame sequences with V and J called. Missing clones are a known gap in these copies; in checked studies unresolved V genes cover under half, and the rest lacks a known reason. That table furnishes V, J and clone size, whereas the DNA furnished D and trimming. The table for this sample lists 100,000 or so clones; 91% of them were counted only once. Roughly 17% of the sample is in the top ten clones.

This receptor was obtained from a man aged 50-60 years with acute or convalescent COVID-19. The sample consisted of peripheral blood. The rearrangement combines TRBV2 with TRBJ1-3, and TRBD1 matches 7 of the central bases. In nucleotide form, the sequence is TGTGCCAGCAGTCCTGACAGGGTCTCTGGAAACACCATATATTTT. The translation is CASSPDRVSGNTIYF.